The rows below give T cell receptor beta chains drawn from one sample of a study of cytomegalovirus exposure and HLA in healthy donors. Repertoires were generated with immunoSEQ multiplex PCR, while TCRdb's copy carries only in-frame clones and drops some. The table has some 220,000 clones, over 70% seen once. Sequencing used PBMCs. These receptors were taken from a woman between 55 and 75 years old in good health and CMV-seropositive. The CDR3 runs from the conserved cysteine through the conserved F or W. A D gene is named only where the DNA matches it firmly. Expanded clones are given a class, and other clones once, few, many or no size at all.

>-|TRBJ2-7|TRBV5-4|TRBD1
CASRNRDRVNNEQYF
TGTGCCAGCAGAAACCGGGACAGGGTGAACAACGAGCAGTACTTC
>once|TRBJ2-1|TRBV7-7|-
CASSLGGGNEQFF
TGTGCCAGCAGCTTAGGTGGCGGGAATGAGCAGTTCTTC
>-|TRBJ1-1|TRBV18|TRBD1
CASSRDRGSTEAFF
TGTGCCAGCTCCCGGGACAGGGGAAGTACTGAAGCTTTCTTT
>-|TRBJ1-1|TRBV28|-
CASSWGQAEAFF
TGTGCCAGCAGTTGGGGGCAGGCTGAAGCTTTCTTT
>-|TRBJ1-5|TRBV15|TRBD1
CATSRGGRRQGVHYSNQPQHF
TGTGCCACCAGCAGAGGGGGTAGGAGACAGGGGGTGCATTATAGCAATCAGCCCCAGCATTTT
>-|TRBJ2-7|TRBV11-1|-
CASSLAGLNYEQYF
TGTGCCAGCAGCTTAGCGGGACTGAACTACGAGCAGTACTTC
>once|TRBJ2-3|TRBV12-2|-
CASRPGGTSGTTDTQYF
TGTGCAAGTCGCCCAGGAGGTACTAGCGGGACCACAGATACGCAGTATTTT
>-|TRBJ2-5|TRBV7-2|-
CASSPLFGEETQYF
TGTGCCAGCAGCCCGCTGTTCGGAGAAGAGACCCAGTACTTC
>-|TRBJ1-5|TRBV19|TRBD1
CASSSPDRGFKPQHF
TGTGCCAGTAGCTCCCCGGACAGGGGATTTAAGCCCCAGCATTTT
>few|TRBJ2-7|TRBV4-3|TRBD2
CASSPGLAGEGSDYEQYF
TGCGCCAGCAGCCCTGGACTAGCGGGGGAAGGATCGGATTACGAGCAGTACTTC
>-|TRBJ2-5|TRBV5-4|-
CASSPAEGGETQYF
TGTGCCAGCAGCCCGGCCGAGGGAGGAGAGACCCAGTACTTC